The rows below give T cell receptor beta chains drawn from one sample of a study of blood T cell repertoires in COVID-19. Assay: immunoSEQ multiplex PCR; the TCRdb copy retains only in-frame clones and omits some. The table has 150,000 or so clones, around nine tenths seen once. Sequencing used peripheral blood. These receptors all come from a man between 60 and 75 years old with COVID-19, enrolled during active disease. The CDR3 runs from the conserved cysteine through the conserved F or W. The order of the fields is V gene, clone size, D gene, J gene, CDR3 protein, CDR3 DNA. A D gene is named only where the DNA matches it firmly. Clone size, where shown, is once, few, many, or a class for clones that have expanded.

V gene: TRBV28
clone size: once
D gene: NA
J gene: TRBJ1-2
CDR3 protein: CASSLPTGVRGYTF
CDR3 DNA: TGTGCCAGCAGTCTCCCGACAGGAGTGAGAGGCTACACCTTC

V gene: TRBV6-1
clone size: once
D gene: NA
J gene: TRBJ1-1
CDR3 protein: CALRSSAEAFF
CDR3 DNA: TGTGCCCTCAGATCGTCTGCTGAAGCTTTCTTT

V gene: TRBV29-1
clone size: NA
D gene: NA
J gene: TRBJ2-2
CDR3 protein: CSAHKNTGELFF
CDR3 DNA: TGCAGCGCCCACAAGAACACCGGGGAGCTGTTTTTT

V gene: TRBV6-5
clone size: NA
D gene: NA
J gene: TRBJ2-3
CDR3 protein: CASKIGGGRADTQYF
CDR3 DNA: TGTGCCAGCAAAATAGGGGGGGGGCGCGCAGATACGCAGTATTTT

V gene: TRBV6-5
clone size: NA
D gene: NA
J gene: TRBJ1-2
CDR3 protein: CATGQSSGGYTF
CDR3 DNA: TGTGCCACCGGACAGTCCTCTGGTGGCTACACCTTC

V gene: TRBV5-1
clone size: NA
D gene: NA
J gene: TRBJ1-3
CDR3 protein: CASSLGEGTTLSGNTIYF
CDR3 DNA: TGCGCCAGCAGCTTGGGGGAGGGGACGACCTTATCTGGAAACACCATATATTTT

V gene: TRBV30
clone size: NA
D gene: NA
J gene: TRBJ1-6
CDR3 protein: CAWSVRGASPLHF
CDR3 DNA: TGTGCCTGGAGTGTTAGGGGTGCTTCACCCCTCCACTTT

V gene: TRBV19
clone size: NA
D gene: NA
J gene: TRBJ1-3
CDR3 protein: CASSIGGRSSGNTIYF
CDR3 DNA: TGTGCCAGTAGTATAGGGGGCAGGTCCTCTGGAAACACCATATATTTT

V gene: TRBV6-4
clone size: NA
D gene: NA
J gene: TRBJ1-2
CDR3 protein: CASRDSHSYGYTF
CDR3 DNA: TGTGCCAGCAGGGACAGCCATTCCTATGGCTACACCTTC

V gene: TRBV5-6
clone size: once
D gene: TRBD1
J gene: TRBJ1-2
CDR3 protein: CASSPTGNYGYTF
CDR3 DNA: TGTGCCAGCAGCCCGACAGGGAACTATGGCTACACCTTC

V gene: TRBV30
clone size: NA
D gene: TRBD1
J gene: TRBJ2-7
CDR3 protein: CAWILTGGIEQYF
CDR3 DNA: TGTGCCTGGATTCTAACAGGGGGCATCGAGCAGTACTTC

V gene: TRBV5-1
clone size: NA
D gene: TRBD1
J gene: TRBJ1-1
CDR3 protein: CASSWPGTVVFF
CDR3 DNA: TGCGCCAGCAGCTGGCCGGGGACAGTTGTTTTCTTT

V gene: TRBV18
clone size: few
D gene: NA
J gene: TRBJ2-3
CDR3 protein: CASSPLRLEGGVSDTQYF
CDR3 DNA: TGTGCCAGCTCACCACTGCGTTTGGAAGGGGGGGTCTCAGATACGCAGTATTTT

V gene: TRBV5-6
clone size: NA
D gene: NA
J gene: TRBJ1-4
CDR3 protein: CASSADKKFEEKLFF
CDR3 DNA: TGTGCCAGCAGCGCTGACAAAAAGTTTGAGGAAAAACTGTTTTTT

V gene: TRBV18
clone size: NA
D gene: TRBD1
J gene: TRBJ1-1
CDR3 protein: CASSLRTGLNTEAFF
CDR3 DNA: TGTGCCAGCTCTTTGAGGACAGGGCTGAACACTGAAGCTTTCTTT

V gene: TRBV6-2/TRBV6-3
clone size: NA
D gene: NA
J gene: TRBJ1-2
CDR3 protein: CASSYSFGPGYGYTF
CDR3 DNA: TGTGCCAGCAGTTACTCGTTCGGACCAGGGTATGGCTACACCTTC

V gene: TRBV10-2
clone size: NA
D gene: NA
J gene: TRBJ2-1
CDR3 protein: CATLRGGNEQFF
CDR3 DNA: TGCGCCACCCTGAGGGGGGGCAATGAGCAGTTCTTC

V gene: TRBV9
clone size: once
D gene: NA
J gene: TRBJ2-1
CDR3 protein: CASSVGISGYNEQFF
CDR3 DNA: TGTGCCAGCAGCGTAGGCATTAGCGGCTACAATGAGCAGTTCTTC

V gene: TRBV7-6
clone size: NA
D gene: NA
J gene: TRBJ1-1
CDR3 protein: CASSLVGRGGNTEAFF
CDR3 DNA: TGTGCCAGCAGCTTAGTTGGACGGGGAGGGAACACTGAAGCTTTCTTT

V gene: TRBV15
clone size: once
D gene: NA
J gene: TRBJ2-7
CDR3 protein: CATSRPDSRNEQYF
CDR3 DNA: TGTGCCACCAGCAGACCGGACAGTCGGAACGAGCAGTACTTC

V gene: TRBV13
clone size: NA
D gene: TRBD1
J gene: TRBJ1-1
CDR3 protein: CASSPDRANTEAFF
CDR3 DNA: TGTGCCAGCAGCCCCGACAGGGCTAACACTGAAGCTTTCTTT

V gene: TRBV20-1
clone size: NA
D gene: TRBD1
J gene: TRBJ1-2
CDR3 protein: CSASVTHRGPGYTF
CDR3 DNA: TGCAGTGCTAGTGTAACCCACAGGGGGCCTGGCTACACCTTC

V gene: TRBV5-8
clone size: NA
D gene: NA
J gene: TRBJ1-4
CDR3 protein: CASSQGWPTNEKLFF
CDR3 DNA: TGTGCCAGCAGCCAGGGATGGCCAACTAATGAAAAACTGTTTTTT

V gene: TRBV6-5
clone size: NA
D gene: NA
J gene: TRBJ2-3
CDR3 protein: CASSYGGADTQYF
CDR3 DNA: TGTGCCAGCAGTTACGGAGGGGCAGATACGCAGTATTTT

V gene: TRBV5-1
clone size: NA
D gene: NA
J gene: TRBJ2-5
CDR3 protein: CASSLQGQETQYF
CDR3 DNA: TGCGCCAGCAGTTTACAGGGTCAAGAGACCCAGTACTTC

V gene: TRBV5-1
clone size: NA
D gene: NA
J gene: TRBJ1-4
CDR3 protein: CASSSEGRTNEKLFF
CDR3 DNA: TGCGCCAGCAGCTCGGAGGGACGGACTAATGAAAAACTGTTTTTT

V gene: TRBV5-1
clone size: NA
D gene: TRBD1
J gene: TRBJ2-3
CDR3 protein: CASSPVGFSGQGTDTQYF
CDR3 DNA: TGCGCCAGCAGCCCCGTGGGATTTTCTGGACAGGGCACAGATACGCAGTATTTT

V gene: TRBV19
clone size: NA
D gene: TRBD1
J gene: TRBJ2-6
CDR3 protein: CASRRTGDFGANVLTF
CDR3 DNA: TGTGCCAGTAGGCGGACAGGGGATTTCGGGGCCAACGTCCTGACTTTC

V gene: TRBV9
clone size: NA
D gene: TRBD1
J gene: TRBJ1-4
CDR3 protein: CASSGGQGATNEKLFF
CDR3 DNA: TGTGCCAGCAGCGGCGGACAGGGGGCAACTAATGAAAAACTGTTTTTT

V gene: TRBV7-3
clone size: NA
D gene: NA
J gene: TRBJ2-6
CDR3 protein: CASSLIPPTGLSSGANVLTF
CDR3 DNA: TGTGCCAGCAGCTTAATTCCCCCGACAGGCTTGAGCTCTGGGGCCAACGTCCTGACTTTC

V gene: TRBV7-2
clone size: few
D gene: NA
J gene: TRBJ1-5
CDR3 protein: CASTQANQPQHF
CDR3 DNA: TGTGCCAGCACCCAAGCCAATCAGCCCCAGCATTTT

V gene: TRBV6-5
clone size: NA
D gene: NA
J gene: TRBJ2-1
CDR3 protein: CASSRERVQQGEQFF
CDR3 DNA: TGTGCCAGCAGCCGCGAGAGGGTTCAGCAAGGTGAGCAGTTCTTC

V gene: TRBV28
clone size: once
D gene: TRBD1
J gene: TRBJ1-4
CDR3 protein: CASSLGTGGKKLFF
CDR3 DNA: TGTGCCAGCAGTCTGGGGACAGGGGGAAAAAAACTGTTTTTT

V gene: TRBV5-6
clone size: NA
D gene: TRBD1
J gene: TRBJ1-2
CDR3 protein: CASSLIRGHSYGYTF
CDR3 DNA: TGTGCCAGCAGCTTAATCAGGGGGCATTCCTATGGCTACACCTTC

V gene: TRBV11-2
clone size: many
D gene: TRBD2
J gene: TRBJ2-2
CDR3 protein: CASSSNRDYIRPGELFF
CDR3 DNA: TGTGCCAGCAGCTCGAACCGGGACTACATCAGGCCCGGGGAGCTGTTTTTT

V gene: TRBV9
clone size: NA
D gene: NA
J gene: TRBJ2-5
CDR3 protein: CASSSFGQNQETQYF
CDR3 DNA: TGTGCCAGCAGCTCCTTTGGACAGAACCAAGAGACCCAGTACTTC

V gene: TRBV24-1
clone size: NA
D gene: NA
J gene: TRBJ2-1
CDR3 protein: CATSDLAVDEQFF
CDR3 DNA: NA

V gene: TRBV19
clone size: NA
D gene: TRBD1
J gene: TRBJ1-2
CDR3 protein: CASSEYRDRNYGYTF
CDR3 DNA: TGTGCCAGTAGTGAATACCGGGACAGGAACTATGGCTACACCTTC

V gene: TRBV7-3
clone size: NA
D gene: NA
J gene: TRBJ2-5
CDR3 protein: CASSLTVGSSETQYF
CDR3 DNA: TGTGCCAGCAGCTTAACGGTCGGGTCTTCGGAGACCCAGTACTTC

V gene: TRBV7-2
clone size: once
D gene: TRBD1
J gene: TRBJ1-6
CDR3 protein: CASSHPGTGRSPLHF
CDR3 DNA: TGTGCCAGCAGCCACCCCGGGACAGGTCGATCACCCCTCCACTTT

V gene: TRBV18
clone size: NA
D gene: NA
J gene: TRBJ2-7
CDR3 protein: CASSPLPGEQYF
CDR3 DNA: TGTGCCAGCTCACCGTTGCCCGGCGAGCAGTACTTC

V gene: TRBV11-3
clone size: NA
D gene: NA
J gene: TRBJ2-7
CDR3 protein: CASSLDRAREQYF
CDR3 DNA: TGTGCCAGCAGCTTAGATCGAGCTCGGGAGCAGTACTTC

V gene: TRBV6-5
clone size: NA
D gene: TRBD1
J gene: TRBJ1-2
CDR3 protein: CASSYRQGNGYTF
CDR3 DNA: TGTGCCAGCAGTTATCGACAGGGCAATGGCTACACCTTC

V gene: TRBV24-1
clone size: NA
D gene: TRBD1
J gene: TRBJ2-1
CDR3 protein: CATSAMGGDRATEQFF
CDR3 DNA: TGTGCCACCAGTGCCATGGGGGGGGACAGGGCGACTGAGCAGTTCTTC

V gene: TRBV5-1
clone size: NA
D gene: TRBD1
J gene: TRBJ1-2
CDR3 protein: CASSARTGGEDGYTF
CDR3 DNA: TGCGCCAGCAGCGCCCGGACAGGGGGCGAAGATGGCTACACCTTC

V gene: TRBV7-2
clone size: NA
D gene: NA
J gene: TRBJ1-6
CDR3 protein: CASSLGGGDSPLHF
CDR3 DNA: TGTGCCAGCAGCTTAGGGGGGGGAGATTCACCCCTCCACTTT

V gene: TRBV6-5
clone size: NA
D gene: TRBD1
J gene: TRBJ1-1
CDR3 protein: CASSYPTGGVTEAFF
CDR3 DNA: TGTGCCAGCAGTTACCCGACAGGGGGCGTTACTGAAGCTTTCTTT

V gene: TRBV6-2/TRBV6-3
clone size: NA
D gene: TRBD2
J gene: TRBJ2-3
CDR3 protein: CASSHPTSGGTDTQYF
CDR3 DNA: TGTGCCAGCAGTCATCCCACTAGCGGGGGCACAGATACGCAGTATTTT

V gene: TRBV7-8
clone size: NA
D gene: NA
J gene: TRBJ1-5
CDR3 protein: CASSPLTANQPQHF
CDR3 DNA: TGTGCCAGCAGCCCCTTAACAGCAAATCAGCCCCAGCATTTT

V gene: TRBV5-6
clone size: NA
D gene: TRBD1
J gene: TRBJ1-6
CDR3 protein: CASSLFQGVTSPLHF
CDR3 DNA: TGTGCCAGCAGCTTATTCCAGGGGGTTACTTCACCCCTCCACTTT

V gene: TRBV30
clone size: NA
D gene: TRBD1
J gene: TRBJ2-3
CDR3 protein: CAWSFPWGQGAGDTQYF
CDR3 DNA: TGTGCCTGGAGTTTCCCGTGGGGACAGGGGGCTGGAGATACGCAGTATTTT

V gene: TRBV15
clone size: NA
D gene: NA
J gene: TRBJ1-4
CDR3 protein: CATSRVAGLIEKLFF
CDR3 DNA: TGTGCCACCAGCAGAGTGGCGGGACTAATCGAAAAACTGTTTTTT

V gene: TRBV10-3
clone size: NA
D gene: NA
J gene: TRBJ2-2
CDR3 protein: CAISVQGDTGELFF
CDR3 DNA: TGTGCCATCAGTGTCCAGGGCGACACCGGGGAGCTGTTTTTT

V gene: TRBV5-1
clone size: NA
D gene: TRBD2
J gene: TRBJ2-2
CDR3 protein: CASSLGGLATGELFF
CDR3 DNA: TGCGCCAGCAGCTTGGGTGGACTAGCAACCGGGGAGCTGTTTTTT

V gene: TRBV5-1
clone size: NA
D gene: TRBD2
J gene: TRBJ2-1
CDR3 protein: CASSLSSGGYNEQFF
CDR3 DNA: TGCGCCAGCAGCTTGAGTAGCGGGGGCTACAATGAGCAGTTCTTC